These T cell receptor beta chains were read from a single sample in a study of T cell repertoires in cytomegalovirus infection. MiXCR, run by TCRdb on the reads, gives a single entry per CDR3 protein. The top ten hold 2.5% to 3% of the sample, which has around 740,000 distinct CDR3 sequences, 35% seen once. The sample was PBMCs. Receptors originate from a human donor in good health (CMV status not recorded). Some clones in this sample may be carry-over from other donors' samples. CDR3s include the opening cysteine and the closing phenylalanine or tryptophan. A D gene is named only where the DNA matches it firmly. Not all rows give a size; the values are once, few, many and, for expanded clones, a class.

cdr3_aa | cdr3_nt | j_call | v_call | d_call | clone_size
CASSLYPGHPGDGYTF | TGTGCCAGCAGTTTATACCCAGGCCACCCAGGCGATGGCTACACCTTC | TRBJ1-2 | TRBV28 | - | few
CASSPYQETQYF | TGTGCCAGCAGCCCGTACCAAGAGACCCAGTACTTC | TRBJ2-5 | TRBV7-9 | - | many
CASSFRGPLSGANVLTF | TGTGCCAGCAGTTTCCGGGGCCCTCTCTCTGGGGCCAACGTCCTGACTTTC | TRBJ2-6 | TRBV12-3/TRBV12-4 | - | -
CASSNPPGSTEAFF | TGTGCCAGCTCAAACCCCCCAGGGTCCACTGAAGCTTTCTTT | TRBJ1-1 | TRBV6-6 | - | -
CASSMRRGPLHF | TGTGCCAGTAGTATGAGGCGGGGGCCCCTCCACTTT | TRBJ1-6 | TRBV19 | - | -
CASSIDPPDNEQFF | TGTGCCAGTAGTATAGATCCCCCGGACAATGAGCAGTTCTTC | TRBJ2-1 | TRBV19 | - | -
CSAREGAGLADNEQFF | TGCAGTGCTAGAGAGGGAGCGGGACTAGCGGACAATGAGCAGTTCTTC | TRBJ2-1 | TRBV20-1 | TRBD2 | few
CSVEDGGQGPYYEQYF | TGCAGCGTTGAAGACGGCGGACAGGGGCCGTACTACGAGCAGTACTTC | TRBJ2-7 | TRBV29-1 | TRBD1 | few
CASSLSTGGHDGYTF | TGTGCCAGCAGCTTAAGTACAGGGGGCCATGATGGCTACACCTTC | TRBJ1-2 | TRBV7-8 | TRBD1 | many
CASSVGGPLWDTQYF | TGTGCCAGCAGCGTGGGGGGGCCCCTCTGGGATACGCAGTATTTT | TRBJ2-3 | TRBV7-2 | - | -
CASSLRTRYSHEQFF | TGCGCCAGCAGCCTAAGGACCCGTTATTCACATGAGCAGTTCTTC | TRBJ2-1 | TRBV5-1 | - | -
CASSPGRGAGGTEAFF | TGTGCCAGCAGCCCGGGACGGGGCGCGGGGGGCACTGAAGCTTTCTTT | TRBJ1-1 | TRBV7-8 | - | many
CASSLVAGAYEQYF | TGTGCCAGCAGCTTAGTAGCGGGTGCCTACGAGCAGTACTTC | TRBJ2-7 | TRBV7-2 | TRBD2 | many
CASTREGDNEKLFF | TGTGCCAGCACCCGAGAGGGGGATAATGAAAAACTGTTTTTT | TRBJ1-4 | TRBV25-1 | - | -
CASSQDPTRAGYSEAFF | TGTGCCAGCAGCCAAGATCCCACCAGGGCAGGTTACTCTGAAGCTTTCTTT | TRBJ1-1 | TRBV4-2 | - | few
CSATPKGLPTF | TGCAGCGCAACCCCGAAGGGCCTTCCCACCTTC | TRBJ1-2 | TRBV29-1 | - | once
CASSSDRGRTEAFF | TGCGCCAGCAGCTCGGACAGGGGGCGGACTGAAGCTTTCTTT | TRBJ1-1 | TRBV5-1 | TRBD1 | -
CAARAGSTDTQYF | TGTGCCGCCCGCGCGGGCAGCACAGATACGCAGTATTTT | TRBJ2-3 | TRBV6-1 | - | -
CASSTRELQFSPLHF | TGTGCCAGCAGCACCCGTGAGCTCCAGTTTTCACCCCTCCACTTT | TRBJ1-6 | TRBV11-2 | - | -
CASSPDPGLLGRTDTQYF | TGTGCCAGCAGCCCTGATCCCGGGCTACTGGGGCGCACAGATACGCAGTATTTT | TRBJ2-3 | TRBV27 | - | few
CASSLSFRANYGYTF | TGTGCCAGCAGTTTATCGTTCAGAGCTAACTATGGCTACACCTTC | TRBJ1-2 | TRBV27 | - | -
CASKEDMNTEAFF | TGTGCCAGCAAGGAGGATATGAACACTGAAGCTTTCTTT | TRBJ1-1 | TRBV2 | - | -
CASAEGGLNTEAFF | TGTGCCAGCGCTGAAGGGGGATTGAACACTGAAGCTTTCTTT | TRBJ1-1 | TRBV6-5 | - | -
CASSMSQSTDTQYF | TGTGCCAGTAGTATGTCACAGAGCACAGATACGCAGTATTTT | TRBJ2-3 | TRBV19 | - | -
CASSGGQGRSFNQPQHF | TGTGCCAGCAGCGGGGGACAGGGACGAAGTTTCAATCAGCCCCAGCATTTT | TRBJ1-5 | TRBV7-3 | TRBD1 | -
CAISPTDYGYTF | TGTGCCATCAGTCCGACTGACTATGGCTACACCTTC | TRBJ1-2 | TRBV10-3 | - | -
CASSFGLEDTDTQYF | TGTGCCAGCAGTTTCGGACTAGAAGACACAGATACGCAGTATTTT | TRBJ2-3 | TRBV28 | TRBD2 | few
CASSQLGGLNEKLFF | TGCGCCAGCAGCCAACTTGGGGGTTTGAATGAAAAACTGTTTTTT | TRBJ1-4 | TRBV4-1 | - | -
CASHLGGSSYNSPLHF | TGTGCCAGCCACTTGGGGGGAAGCTCCTATAATTCACCCCTCCACTTT | TRBJ1-6 | TRBV6-5 | - | -
CASTPVEGVSYNEQFF | TGTGCCAGCACCCCGGTGGAGGGTGTTTCCTACAATGAGCAGTTCTTC | TRBJ2-1 | TRBV28 | - | -
CSARKSTISYEQYF | TGCAGTGCTAGAAAGTCAACTATTTCCTACGAGCAGTACTTC | TRBJ2-7 | TRBV20-1 | - | -